A single sample is the source of the 21 T cell receptor beta chains below, sequenced in a study of blood T cells in healthy people across ages. Primed by a sample-barcoded 5' primer and a J-beta primer mix, a second PCR proceeded for 7 to 11 cycles. TCRdb analysed the 5' RACE reads with MiXCR anew, one entry per CDR3 protein. The top ten hold 2% to 2.5% of the sample, which has about 2 million distinct CDR3 sequences, less than 50% seen once. The material sequenced was blood. The source is a woman aged 40 to 49 in good health.

This chain joins TRBV4-1 and TRBJ1-1; D gene uncertain. CDR3 length: 13 residues. Trimming removed 2 bases from V and 7 bases from J, with 11 bases in between. Looked up from germline, CDR1 is MGHRA and CDR2 is YSYEKL. CDR3 protein: CASSQLRSGEAFF. DNA of the CDR3: TGCGCCAGCAGCCAACTTAGGAGCGGTGAAGCTTTCTTT.

V and J are TRBV10-3 and TRBJ1-5; a possible D gene is TRBD1 (6 bases). The germline V and J ends were trimmed by 3 bases and 7 bases, with 13 bases remaining between them. In germline, CDR1 is ENHRY, CDR2 SYGVKD. CDR3 length equals 14 residues. CDR3 DNA sequence: TGTGCCATCAGTGACGAAAGCCAGGGGCAGCCCCAGCATTTT. It translates to CAISDESQGQPQHF.

This clonotype was recorded a few times. The chain joins TRBV2 to TRBJ2-7; TRBD1 aligns across 8 bases. J gave up 4 bases and V 7 bases, and 3 bases lay outside the gene matches. CDR3 length equals 12 residues. Germline V gene sequence: CDR1 SNHLY, CDR2 FYNNEI. The CDR3 reads CASKTGEYEQYF. The CDR3, as DNA: TGTGCCAGCAAGACAGGGGAATACGAGCAGTACTTC.

This chain connects TRBV7-9 to TRBJ1-6; TRBD1 might be the D (6 bases). CDR3 length: 14 amino acids. Per germline, CDR1 SEHNR and CDR2 FQNEAQ (reference sequence). The V and J ends lost 5 bases and 9 bases respectively, with 14 bases between them. The CDR3 protein is CASSLSGGPSPLHF. Here the CDR3 DNA reads TGTGCCAGCAGCCTATCCGGGGGGCCTTCACCCCTCCACTTT.

The chain joins TRBV12-5 to TRBJ1-1; the D gene is possibly TRBD1 (5 bases). This CDR3 is built from 15 residues. Between the trimmed V and J ends, which lost 0 bases and 6 bases, there was a span of 14 bases. Germline V lookup: CDR1 LGHNT, CDR2 FRNRAP. The CDR3 protein is CASGLVLNRSSEAFF. In DNA form, the CDR3 reads TGTGCTAGTGGTTTGGTACTTAACAGGAGCTCTGAAGCTTTCTTT.

This clonotype was counted a few times. The V gene is TRBV4-3, the J gene TRBJ1-6; D is ambiguous. The CDR3 totals 17 residues. V shed 0 bases and J shed 0 bases, with 9 bases lying between them. CDR1 is LGHNA, CDR2 YSLEER, per germline. CDR3 region: CASSQEEDNSYNSPLHF. The CDR3, as DNA: TGCGCCAGCAGCCAAGAGGAAGATAACTCCTATAATTCACCCCTCCACTTT.

The CDR3 loop is CASSLDYRGSTDTQYF. The CDR3 coding sequence is TGTGCCAGCAGCCTCGATTACAGGGGTAGCACAGATACGCAGTATTTT. The rearrangement joins TRBV12-3 or TRBV12-4 to TRBJ2-3, with 7 bases aligning to TRBD1. The length of the CDR3 is 16 residues. Trimming cost V 6 bases and J 0 bases; bases outside gene matches: 9.

The chain employs TRBV29-1 and TRBJ2-5; TRBD1 matches at 9 bases. This CDR3 is 13 amino acids long. Germline loops: CDR1 SQVTM, CDR2 ANQGSEA. J was trimmed by 5 bases and V by 7 bases; bases with no gene match: 8. The CDR3 DNA is TGCAGCGCCCGGGACAGGGTTGACGAGACCCAGTACTTC. This gives the protein CSARDRVDETQYF. The full variable domain, rest sourced from reference TRBV29-1 and TRBJ2-5, is SAVISQKPSRDICQRGTSLTIQCQVDSQVTMMFWYRQQPGQSLTLIATANQGSEATYESGFVIDKFPISRPNLTFSTLTVSNMSPEDSSIYLCSARDRVDETQYFGPGTRLLVL.

This chain joins TRBV7-9 and TRBJ1-1; 7 bases are a match to TRBD1. The J segment lost 11 bases and the V segment lost 4 bases, leaving 4 bases of the junction unmatched. The CDR3 sequence is 11 residues long. The germline CDR1 and CDR2 sequences are SEHNR and FQNEAQ (reference sequence). The CDR3: CASSSTDRAFF. CDR3 sequence (DNA): TGTGCCAGCAGCTCAACGGACAGGGCTTTCTTT.

The V and J genes are TRBV20-1 and TRBJ1-2; a possible D gene is TRBD1 (5 bases). The CDR3 has 14 residues. V was pared by 4 bases and J by 0 bases, with 12 bases between. Germline V gene sequence: CDR1 DFQATT, CDR2 SNEGSKA (reference sequence). CDR3 DNA: TGCAGTGCTAAGGGACGGAAAGCTAACTATGGCTACACCTTC. Protein sequence: CSAKGRKANYGYTF.

The genes are TRBV12-5 and TRBJ1-2; D not certain. The CDR3 covers 14 residues. CDR1 is LGHNT, CDR2 FRNRAP, per germline. The V and J ends lost 2 bases and 6 bases respectively, with 13 bases between them. The CDR3 spells CASGLSTSVDGYTF. In DNA form, the CDR3 reads TGTGCTAGTGGTTTGTCGACGTCAGTTGATGGCTACACCTTC.

This clonotype has ten or more counts. The chain uses TRBV5-1 and TRBJ1-2; 7 bases are a match to TRBD1. This CDR3 contains 14 residues. CDR1 SGHRS and CDR2 YFSETQ come from the germline V gene. The ends lost 0 bases at V and 7 bases at J; junction bases unmatched: 6. Here the CDR3 DNA reads TGCGCCAGCAGCTTGGGACAGGGAGCTCTTGGCTACACCTTC. It translates to CASSLGQGALGYTF.

The chain uses TRBV7-2 and TRBJ1-6; 9 bases match TRBD1. The V gene's germline CDR1 is SGHTA and CDR2 FQGNSA. V dropped 5 bases and J dropped 5; count of bases not matched to a gene: 10. CDR3 length: 17 amino acids. Written as DNA, the CDR3 is TGTGCCAGCAGCATAACCGGGACAGGGCTGAATAATTCACCCCTCCACTTT. Encoded protein: CASSITGTGLNNSPLHF. Based on the CDR3 plus reference TRBV7-2 and TRBJ1-6, the full variable domain is GAGVSQSPSNKVTEKGKDVELRCDPISGHTALYWYRQSLGQGLEFLIYFQGNSAPDKSGLPSDRFSAERTGGSVSTLTIQRTQQEDSAVYLCASSITGTGLNNSPLHFGNGTRLTVT.

A few counts support this clonotype. The V gene is TRBV18, the J gene TRBJ2-3; D is uncertain. Germline CDR1 reads KGHSH; CDR2 reads LQKENI. The CDR3 spans 13 residues. Trimming removed 2 bases from V and 8 bases from J, with 11 bases in between. CDR3 nucleotides: TGTGCCAGCTCACCAATCCCCACGGGTACGCAGTATTTT. Translation gives CASSPIPTGTQYF.

The table lists this clonotype with a few counts. The gene calls are TRBV20-1 and TRBJ2-1, with a tentative D call TRBD2 (6 bases). The CDR3 contains 14 residues. CDR1 is DFQATT, CDR2 SNEGSKA, per germline (reference sequence). V lost 2 bases and J 0 bases, leaving 8 bases between the germline ends. CDR3 sequence reads: CSARRESSYNEQFF. In DNA form, the CDR3 reads TGCAGTGCTAGACGGGAGAGCTCCTACAATGAGCAGTTCTTC.

This clonotype was found once. The rearrangement joins TRBV27 to TRBJ2-3; no firm D call. The CDR3 is made up of 17 amino acids. Trimming removed 0 bases from V and 1 base from J, with 14 bases in between. Looked up from germline, CDR1 is MNHEY and CDR2 is SMNVEV (reference sequence). The CDR3, as DNA: TGTGCCAGCAGTTTATCGATTGTTTCGGTGGGCACAGATACGCAGTATTTT. As protein: CASSLSIVSVGTDTQYF.

J is TRBJ2-3 and V is TRBV5-6; D gene ambiguous. Trimming shortened V by 0 bases and J by 5 bases, and 10 bases separated the two germline ends. The CDR3 loop spans 14 amino acids. Per the germline V gene, CDR1 is SGHDT and CDR2 is YYEEEE. DNA of the CDR3: TGTGCCAGCAGCTTGGGGGTCAGGCGAGATACGCAGTATTTT. As protein: CASSLGVRRDTQYF.

V is TRBV4-3 and J is TRBJ2-1; 7 bases are shared with TRBD1. The CDR3 extends over 15 amino acids. After removal of 4 bases from V and 3 bases from J, the junction contained 6 bases not matched to a gene. The germline V gene has CDR1 LGHNA and CDR2 YSLEER. The DNA of the CDR3 is TGCGCCAGCAGCCCTTACAGGGGAGACTACAATGAGCAGTTCTTC. Amino acid sequence: CASSPYRGDYNEQFF.

The CDR3 protein is CASSQDGQGGYYGYTF. The CDR3 DNA follows: TGTGCCAGCAGCCAAGATGGACAGGGAGGGTACTATGGCTACACCTTC. V gene TRBV4-2 combines with J gene TRBJ1-2; 8 positions agree with TRBD1. The CDR3 extends over 16 amino acids. V shed 0 bases and J 3 bases; nucleotides not matched to a gene: 6. Germline V CDR1 and CDR2: LGHNA, YNFKEQ.

The chain is built from TRBV27 and TRBJ1-5; D remains ambiguous. Trimming pared 6 bases from V and 6 bases from J, leaving 3 bases between. Germline V gene lookup returns CDR1 MNHEY and CDR2 SMNVEV (reference sequence). The CDR3 covers 10 residues. CDR3 sequence (DNA): TGTGCCAGCAGAATTCAGCCCCAGCATTTT. Translation gives CASRIQPQHF.

The rearrangement joins TRBV20-1 to TRBJ2-1; 9 bases align to TRBD2. This CDR3 is 14 amino acids long. Germline V gives CDR1 DFQATT, CDR2 SNEGSKA (reference sequence). After removal of 4 bases from V and 2 bases from J, the junction contained 3 bases not matched to a gene. CDR3 in DNA: TGCAGTGCTATCGGCGGGGGGGCCTACAATGAGCAGTTCTTC. This sequence encodes CSAIGGGAYNEQFF.